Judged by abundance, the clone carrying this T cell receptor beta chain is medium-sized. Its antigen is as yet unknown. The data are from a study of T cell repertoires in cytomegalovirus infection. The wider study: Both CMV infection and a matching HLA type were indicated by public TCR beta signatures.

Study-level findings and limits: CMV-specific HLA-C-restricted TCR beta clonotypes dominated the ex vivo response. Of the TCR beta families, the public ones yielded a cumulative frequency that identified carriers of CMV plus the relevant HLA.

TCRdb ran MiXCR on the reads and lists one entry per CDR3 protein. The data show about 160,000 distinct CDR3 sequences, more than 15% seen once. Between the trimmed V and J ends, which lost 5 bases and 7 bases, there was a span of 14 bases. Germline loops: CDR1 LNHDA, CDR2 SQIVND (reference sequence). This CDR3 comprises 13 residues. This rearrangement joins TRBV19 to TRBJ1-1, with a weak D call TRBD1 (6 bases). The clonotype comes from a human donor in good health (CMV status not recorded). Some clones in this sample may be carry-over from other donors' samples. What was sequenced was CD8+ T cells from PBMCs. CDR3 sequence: CASSWGHGGEAFF. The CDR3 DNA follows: TGTGCCAGTAGTTGGGGGCACGGGGGTGAAGCTTTCTTT.